Presented here are 32 T cell receptor beta chains from one specimen sequenced in a study of CD8 T cells in ankylosing spondylitis. MiXCR, run by TCRdb on the 5' RACE reads, gives a single entry per CDR3 protein. This sample yields 300,000 to 350,000 distinct CDR3 sequences, of which less than 25% are seen a single time; about 3.7% belongs to the top ten. The sample was blood, either unsorted or a sorted T cell fraction (not recorded which). The receptors were sampled from a female donor with ankylosing spondylitis or in good health (not recorded which).

This clonotype was seen a handful of times. V and J are TRBV20-1 and TRBJ2-4; no firm D call. From germline, CDR1 is DFQATT and CDR2 SNEGSKA (reference sequence). Trimming took 0 bases from V and 7 from J, leaving 16 bases between them. This CDR3 has 15 residues. In DNA, the CDR3 is TGCAGTGCTAGAGAATCGGGCAGGCTGGGGAACATTCAGTACTTC. Translation: CSARESGRLGNIQYF.

This chain connects TRBV29-1 to TRBJ1-2, with 10 bases aligning to TRBD1. CDR1 is SQVTM, CDR2 ANQGSEA, per germline. This CDR3 is 14 amino acids long. Trimming at V came to 6 bases and at J to 7 bases, leaving 11 bases not matched to a gene. The chain's CDR3 is CSVERQGAGSGYTF. The CDR3 nucleotides read TGCAGCGTAGAACGACAGGGGGCGGGAAGTGGCTACACCTTC. The variable domain in full, completed from reference TRBV29-1 and TRBJ1-2, reads SAVISQKPSRDICQRGTSLTIQCQVDSQVTMMFWYRQQPGQSLTLIATANQGSEATYESGFVIDKFPISRPNLTFSTLTVSNMSPEDSSIYLCSVERQGAGSGYTFGSGTRLTVV.

The chain is built from TRBV20-1 and TRBJ2-1; 7 bases agree with TRBD2. V lost 0 bases, J lost 10 bases, and 9 bases stayed unmatched. The CDR3 totals 14 residues. Germline V gene data show CDR1 as DFQATT and CDR2 as SNEGSKA (reference sequence). The CDR3 region has the DNA TGCAGTGCTAGAGATCGGCTAGCGGTCGGGGAGCAGTTCTTC. It specifies CSARDRLAVGEQFF.

This rearrangement joins TRBV5-1 to TRBJ2-7; 7 bases are a match to TRBD1. Germline V gene lookup returns CDR1 SGHRS and CDR2 YFSETQ. CDR3 size: 14 residues. Germline trimming cut 3 bases from V and 3 bases from J; bases unmatched to any gene: 6. As DNA, the CDR3 is TGCGCCAGCAGCTACAGGGGTGAGGTCTACGAGCAGTACTTC. This gives the protein CASSYRGEVYEQYF.

The chain couples TRBV6-5 to TRBJ1-6; D unclear. Trimming pared 2 bases from V and 9 bases from J, leaving 17 bases between. Germline CDR1 MNHEY, CDR2 SVGAGI. This CDR3 contains 16 residues. The CDR3 DNA reads TGTGCCAGCAGTTACGTAACGCAGCCAATATTTTCACCCCTCCACTTT. Encoded protein: CASSYVTQPIFSPLHF.

V is TRBV28 and J is TRBJ2-3; maybe TRBD2 (7 bases). This CDR3 contains 15 residues. Germline values: CDR1 MDHEN, CDR2 SYDVKM. V was cut by 8 bases and J by 4 bases, with 19 bases left in between. CDR3 nucleotide sequence: TGTGCCAGCCGAACACGGGGGGCGGAGGCAGATACGCAGTATTTT. Translated, it gives CASRTRGAEADTQYF. The whole variable domain, filled in from reference TRBV28 and TRBJ2-3, reads DVKVTQSSRYLVKRTGEKVFLECVQDMDHENMFWYRQDPGLGLRLIYFSYDVKMKEKGDIPEGYSVSREKKERFSLILESASTNQTSMYLCASRTRGAEADTQYFGPGTRLTVL.

There are a few counts of this clonotype. The chain recombines TRBV11-2 with TRBJ2-1; 12 bases line up with TRBD2. Trimming took 5 bases from V and 9 from J; bases not matched to a gene: 11. This CDR3 region has 16 residues. Germline loops: CDR1 SGHAT, CDR2 FQNNGV. CDR3 in amino acids: CASSPRLAGETGEQFF. CDR3 DNA sequence: TGTGCCAGCAGCCCCCGACTAGCGGGGGAGACTGGTGAGCAGTTCTTC. Based on the CDR3 plus reference TRBV11-2 and TRBJ2-1, the full variable domain is EAGVAQSPRYKIIEKRQSVAFWCNPISGHATLYWYQQILGQGPKLLIQFQNNGVVDDSQLPKDRFSAERLKGVDSTLKIQPAKLEDSAVYLCASSPRLAGETGEQFFGPGTRLTVL.

This clonotype was seen only a few times. CDR3 protein: CASRPGSISEQYF. Written as DNA, the CDR3 is TGTGCCAGCAGGCCAGGGAGTATATCCGAGCAGTACTTC. This rearrangement joins TRBV12-3 or TRBV12-4 to TRBJ2-7, with D perhaps TRBD1 or TRBD2 (5 bases each). CDR3 length: 13 amino acids. V gave up 6 bases and J gave up 6 bases, with 15 bases separating them.

The CDR3 coding sequence is TGTGCCATCAGTGAGGCAGGGCGGACTGAAGCTTTCTTT. It translates to CAISEAGRTEAFF. This rearrangement joins TRBV10-3 to TRBJ1-1, with TRBD1 as a possible D gene (5 bases). CDR3 length: 13 amino acids. Germline CDR1 and CDR2: ENHRY and SYGVKD. V was shortened by 2 bases and J by 5 bases, with 9 bases between the two germline ends.

V usage is TRBV3-1 and J usage is TRBJ2-2; TRBD2 matches at 9 bases. The CDR3 extends over 16 amino acids. Germline V gives CDR1 LGHDT, CDR2 YNNKEL (reference sequence). V lost 6 bases to trimming and J lost 5 bases; unmatched junction nucleotides: 10. The CDR3 loop reads CASRSFSGSRTGELFF. The CDR3 region has the DNA TGTGCCAGCAGATCCTTTAGCGGGAGTCGGACCGGGGAGCTGTTTTTT.

Only a few counts were recorded for this clonotype. The chain joins TRBV7-8 to TRBJ2-1, with 9 bases fitting TRBD2. V lost 1 base and J lost 7; bases outside the gene matches: 8. CDR1 and CDR2 from the germline V gene are SGHVS and FQNEAQ. The CDR3 totals 16 residues. The CDR3 spells CASSLGPSGISNEQFF. The CDR3 region has the DNA TGTGCCAGCAGCTTAGGTCCTAGCGGGATAAGTAATGAGCAGTTCTTC.

The genes are TRBV6-1 and TRBJ2-6; the D gene could be TRBD1 or TRBD2 (5 bases each). Germline assignment: CDR1 MNHNS and CDR2 SASEGT. The CDR3 has 15 residues. V dropped 5 bases and J dropped 4 bases, with 12 bases sitting between them. In DNA form, the CDR3 reads TGTGCCAGCAGTCCCTGGGGGTCCGGGGCCAACGTCCTGACTTTC. As protein: CASSPWGSGANVLTF.

This sequence joins TRBV4-2 and TRBJ1-4; TRBD1 is a possible D gene (5 bases). Looked up from germline, CDR1 is LGHNA and CDR2 is YNFKEQ. This CDR3 contains 17 residues. Deletions cut 4 bases from V and 4 bases from J, with 19 bases between. The CDR3 here is CASSRFSSRDLNEKLFF. The CDR3 DNA follows: TGTGCCAGCAGCCGATTTTCTTCCCGGGACCTTAATGAAAAACTGTTTTTT.

DNA of the CDR3: TGTGCCAGCAGCGCAGGGACCAATTCACCCCTCCACTTT. This codes for CASSAGTNSPLHF. V is TRBV9 and J is TRBJ1-6; weak D call: TRBD1 (5 bases). Per the germline V gene, CDR1 is SGDLS and CDR2 is YYNGEE. This CDR3 has 13 residues. Between the trimmed V and J ends, which lost 3 bases and 7 bases, there was a span of 8 bases. The full variable domain, with the rest looked up from reference TRBV9 and TRBJ1-6, is DSGVTQTPKHLITATGQRVTLRCSPRSGDLSVYWYQQSLDQGLQFLIQYYNGEERAKGNILERFSAQQFPDLHSELNLSSLELGDSALYFCASSAGTNSPLHFGNGTRLTVT.

This clonotype has only a few counts. CDR3 loop: CSARHTLTGHMDEQYF. Written as DNA, the CDR3 is TGCAGTGCTAGACACACCCTGACAGGGCATATGGACGAGCAGTACTTC. The chain employs TRBV20-1 and TRBJ2-7; TRBD1 matches 7 bases. The CDR3 length is 16 residues. The germline gives CDR1 DFQATT, CDR2 SNEGSKA (reference sequence). After removal of 2 bases from V and 5 bases from J, the junction contained 15 bases not matched to a gene.

This clonotype was detected a few times. The chain links TRBV18 to TRBJ2-7; 7 positions agree with TRBD1. V shed 6 bases and J 2 bases; nucleotides not matched to a gene: 7. The CDR3 runs 14 residues. From germline, CDR1 is KGHSH and CDR2 LQKENI. The CDR3 spells CASSPGTEPYEQYF. The CDR3 DNA reads as TGTGCCAGCTCCCCCGGGACAGAACCCTACGAGCAGTACTTC. The full variable domain, completed using reference TRBV18 and TRBJ2-7, is NAGVMQNPRHLVRRRGQEARLRCSPMKGHSHVYWYRQLPEEGLKFMVYLQKENIIDESGMPKERFSAEFPKEGPSILRIQQVVRGDSAAYFCASSPGTEPYEQYFGPGTRLTVT.

The CDR3 loop is CASSWGTVRTETQYF. The CDR3 DNA reads TGTGCCAGCAGCTGGGGGACGGTCCGCACGGAGACCCAGTACTTC. The V and J genes are TRBV7-2 and TRBJ2-5; D tentatively fits TRBD1 or TRBD2 (5 bases each). The V and J ends lost 4 bases and 5 bases respectively, with 17 bases between them. Germline V gene sequence: CDR1 SGHTA, CDR2 FQGNSA. The CDR3 sequence is 15 residues long.

The chain employs TRBV18 and TRBJ2-7; possible D gene TRBD2, 6 bases. The V and J ends lost 3 bases and 4 bases respectively, with 13 bases between them. The CDR3 extends over 14 amino acids. The germline gives CDR1 KGHSH, CDR2 LQKENI. The CDR3 nucleotides are TGTGCCAGCTCACCTCGAGGAGGGCAGTACGAGCAGTACTTC. It is translated as CASSPRGGQYEQYF.

The chain links TRBV5-1 to TRBJ2-5; 8 bases align to TRBD1. This CDR3 has 14 amino acids. Germline trimming cut 1 base from V and 2 bases from J; bases unmatched to any gene: 1. CDR1 is SGHRS, CDR2 YFSETQ, per germline. The CDR3 spells CASSLRQGQETQYF. DNA for the CDR3: TGCGCCAGCAGCTTGAGACAGGGGCAAGAGACCCAGTACTTC. The whole variable domain, remainder taken from reference TRBV5-1 and TRBJ2-5, is KAGVTQTPRYLIKTRGQQVTLSCSPISGHRSVSWYQQTPGQGLQFLFEYFSETQRNKGNFPGRFSGRQFSNSRSEMNVSTLELGDSALYLCASSLRQGQETQYFGPGTRLLVL.

This clonotype was detected ten times or more. This rearrangement joins TRBV20-1 to TRBJ2-5; D tentatively fits TRBD1 or TRBD2 (5 bases each). CDR3 length: 15 residues. The germline V gene has CDR1 DFQATT and CDR2 SNEGSKA (reference sequence). V was trimmed by 6 bases and J by 7 bases, leaving 24 bases between them. Written as DNA, the CDR3 is TGCAGTGCCCGAGGGGCGGGTAAACGAGAGGGGACCCAGTACTTC. Residues: CSARGAGKREGTQYF.

The chain carries TRBV3-1 and TRBJ2-1; 8 bases are shared with TRBD1. V shed 3 bases and J 6 bases; nucleotides not matched to a gene: 1. The CDR3 length is 13 residues. Germline lookup yields CDR1 LGHDT and CDR2 YNNKEL (reference sequence). The CDR3 here is CASSHTGGNEQFF. DNA of the CDR3: TGTGCCAGCAGCCATACAGGGGGCAATGAGCAGTTCTTC.

In its sample, this clonotype was seen many times. The chain is built from TRBV24-1 and TRBJ2-3; no definite D call. This CDR3 spans 13 amino acids. The V and J ends lost 4 bases and 2 bases respectively, with 6 bases between them. CDR1 KGHDR and CDR2 SFDVKD come from the germline V gene. CDR3 in amino acids: CATSDPNTDTQYF. CDR3 DNA: TGTGCCACCAGTGACCCTAACACAGATACGCAGTATTTT.

The sample holds many counts of this clonotype. V gene TRBV6-2 or TRBV6-3 combines with J gene TRBJ1-5; D gene uncertain. This CDR3 has 16 amino acids. Trimming shortened V by 4 bases and J by 2 bases, and 15 bases separated the two germline ends. Germline CDR1 MNHEY, CDR2 SVGEGT. The CDR3 loop reads CASSWVGIEGNQPQHF. The CDR3 DNA reads TGTGCCAGCAGTTGGGTAGGGATCGAGGGCAATCAGCCCCAGCATTTT.

The V gene is TRBV20-1, the J gene TRBJ1-1; D unresolved. V lost 1 base, J lost 0 bases, and 9 bases lay in between. This CDR3 region has 14 residues. Germline CDR1 and CDR2: DFQATT and SNEGSKA (reference sequence). CDR3 sequence: CSARVGLVNTEAFF. CDR3 sequence (DNA): TGCAGTGCTAGAGTCGGTCTTGTGAACACTGAAGCTTTCTTT.

Only a few counts were recorded for this clonotype. It is unclear where the CDR3 begins or ends on the DNA, so no DNA is shown, and the CDR3 is as TCRdb lists it. The chain carries TRBV12-3 or TRBV12-4 and TRBJ1-5; the D call TRBD1 from the table was never checked on the DNA. 14 amino acids form the CDR3, both terminal residues included. This CDR3 reads CASSSGPAGQPQHF.

In its sample, this clonotype was seen a few times. As DNA, the CDR3 is TGCAGCGTTCAAGCGGGAGAGTTGAACACCGGGGAGCTGTTTTTT. As protein: CSVQAGELNTGELFF. This chain connects TRBV29-1 to TRBJ2-2; 8 positions agree with TRBD2. With 5 bases clipped from V and 1 base from J, the junction kept 6 bases outside the gene matches. CDR3 size: 15 residues. Germline CDR1 is SQVTM and CDR2 is ANQGSEA.

The chain uses TRBV3-1 and TRBJ1-4, with D perhaps matching TRBD1 (6 bases). The length of the CDR3 is 11 residues. The ends were cut back, 1 base at V and 14 bases at J, with 8 bases in the middle. The germline gives CDR1 LGHDT, CDR2 YNNKEL (reference sequence). The CDR3, as DNA: TGTGCCAGCAGCCAAGGAGGGGGGCTGTTTTTT. Amino acid sequence: CASSQGGGLFF.

This sequence joins TRBV24-1 and TRBJ2-5, with D perhaps TRBD2 (6 bases). CDR1 is KGHDR and CDR2 is SFDVKD in the germline V gene. Trimming took 8 bases from V and 5 from J, leaving 17 bases between them. The CDR3 has 14 amino acids. CDR3 coding DNA: TGTGCCACCACCGGCGGGGCGGCAGGGGAGACCCAGTACTTC. Its protein product is CATTGGAAGETQYF.

The chain uses TRBV6-1 and TRBJ2-1; a possible D gene is TRBD1 (6 bases). Germline CDR1 MNHNS, CDR2 SASEGT. V lost 7 bases, J lost 10 bases, and 17 bases lay in between. The CDR3 totals 13 residues. The CDR3 coding sequence is TGTGCCAGCAAGTGGGGGCCCCCTGAGGAGCAGTTCTTC. The encoded protein is CASKWGPPEEQFF.

The rearrangement joins TRBV5-1 to TRBJ2-1, with D tentatively TRBD1 (5 bases). Germline CDR1 is SGHRS and CDR2 is YFSETQ. This CDR3 spans 15 amino acids. Trimming took off 0 bases at V and 7 bases at J, with 14 bases between the two ends. Here the CDR3 DNA reads TGCGCCAGCAGCTTGGTACAGGCGAGTTTGAATGAGCAGTTCTTC. This gives the protein CASSLVQASLNEQFF. The full variable domain, with the rest looked up from reference TRBV5-1 and TRBJ2-1, is KAGVTQTPRYLIKTRGQQVTLSCSPISGHRSVSWYQQTPGQGLQFLFEYFSETQRNKGNFPGRFSGRQFSNSRSEMNVSTLELGDSALYLCASSLVQASLNEQFFGPGTRLTVL.

This clonotype showed up many times. This chain uses TRBV3-1 with TRBJ1-1, with D unresolved. The ends were cut back, 4 bases at V and 1 base at J, with 7 bases in the middle. This CDR3 has 13 amino acids. Germline V gene sequence: CDR1 LGHDT, CDR2 YNNKEL (reference sequence). Written as DNA, the CDR3 is TGTGCCAGCAGCCCCCCCCCGAACACTGAAGCTTTCTTT. Amino acids: CASSPPPNTEAFF. The full variable domain, rest sourced from reference TRBV3-1 and TRBJ1-1, is DTAVSQTPKYLVTQMGNDKSIKCEQNLGHDTMYWYKQDSKKFLKIMFSYNNKELIINETVPNRFSPKSPDKAHLNLHINSLELGDSAVYFCASSPPPNTEAFFGQGTRLTVV.

The V gene is TRBV7-9, the J gene TRBJ1-1; tentatively, D is TRBD1 (5 bases). The V gene's germline CDR1 is SEHNR and CDR2 FQNEAQ (reference sequence). The CDR3 has 14 amino acids. V was cut by 4 bases and J by 4 bases, with 13 bases left in between. The CDR3 coding sequence is TGTGCCAGCAGCTGGGCTTCCCAGGGCACTGAAGCTTTCTTT. Translating it yields CASSWASQGTEAFF. Complete variable domain (other parts from reference TRBV7-9 and TRBJ1-1): DTGVSQNPRHKITKRGQNVTFRCDPISEHNRLYWYRQTLGQGPEFLTYFQNEAQLEKSRLLSDRFSAERPKGSFSTLEIQRTEQGDSAMYLCASSWASQGTEAFFGQGTRLTVV.